This T cell receptor beta chain was identified in a study of beta chain features in type 1 diabetes. Study-wide results and limits: Patients and controls would share equally any PCR tilt toward shorter templates. Shorter TCRB CDR3s, moderately but significantly so, were found in Type 1 diabetes patients in all four CD4+ subsets.

This clone was detected only a few times. Its antigen is not identified. V lost 6 bases and J lost 7; bases outside the gene matches: 10. Germline V lookup: CDR1 SQVTM, CDR2 ANQGSEA. The CDR3 spans 13 residues. Expressed TCRB transcripts were sequenced after all isolated RNA was converted to cDNA. The repertoire was sequenced with immunoSEQ multiplex PCR; TCRdb's copy has only in-frame clones and lacks some. The sample consists of some 190,000 clones, roughly 8% of them appearing once. On average, the one heparinised blood draw given by each donor was approximately 120 mL. Cells sorted by CD45RO/CCR7/CD25/CD127/CD95/CD27 comprised CD4+ naive, central memory, regulatory and stem cell-like memory cells.

Sequencing used central memory CD4+ T cells from blood. The chain uses TRBV29-1 and TRBJ2-5, with 8 bases identical to TRBD1. This receptor was obtained from a man between 18 and 29 years old with type 1 diabetes. CDR3 protein: CSVSRTGWATQYF. The CDR3 DNA reads TGCAGCGTAAGCAGGACAGGGTGGGCGACCCAGTACTTC.